The 9 T cell receptor beta chains listed next were all sequenced from one sample in a study of shared clonotypes between healthy human individuals. TCRdb's copy holds only in-frame clones and misses some; the assay was immunoSEQ multiplex PCR. This repertoire shows approximately 2,300,000 clones, 85% to 95% found once; its top ten account for more than 0.35%. Material for sequencing was naive CD4+ T cells from PBMCs. The subset was: CD45RA+ positively selected. The receptor source for this set is a man aged 18 to 30 in good health. Some clones in this sample may be carry-over from other donors' samples.

The chain joins TRBV15 to TRBJ1-1; TRBD1 agrees at 8 bases. V lost 3 bases and J lost 8; bases outside the gene matches: 11. From germline, CDR1 is LNHNV and CDR2 YYDKDF (reference sequence). This CDR3 has 15 amino acids. The CDR3 DNA sequence: TGTGCCACCAGCAGGGGAGCCCTACGGGACAGGGAAGCTTTCTTT. Translated: CATSRGALRDREAFF.

V gene TRBV5-4 combines with J gene TRBJ2-5; tentatively, D is TRBD2 (6 bases). Trimming stripped 7 bases from V and 2 bases from J, with 18 bases between. This CDR3 has 15 residues. The germline V gene encodes CDR1 SGHNT and CDR2 YYREEE (reference sequence). CDR3 sequence: CASGVVGRGQETQYF. The CDR3 DNA sequence: TGTGCCAGCGGGGTCGTTGGCCGGGGGCAAGAGACCCAGTACTTC.

As concerns this clone: Other DNA sequences in this sample translate to the same CDR3. V gene TRBV29-1 combines with J gene TRBJ1-1; possibly TRBD1 for D (6 bases). Trimming took off 6 bases at V and 0 bases at J, with 8 bases between the two ends. Looked up from germline, CDR1 is SQVTM and CDR2 is ANQGSEA. This CDR3 has 12 residues. CDR3 nucleotide sequence: TGCAGCGTGGGACACCTGAACACTGAAGCTTTCTTT. This codes for CSVGHLNTEAFF.

The chain joins TRBV7-3 to TRBJ2-2; 9 bases match TRBD2. The CDR3 loop spans 18 amino acids. In germline, CDR1 is SGHTA, CDR2 FQGTGA. V was clipped by 3 bases and J by 3 bases; unmatched bases: 11. The CDR3: CASSLVQGLAGYTGELFF. Here the CDR3 DNA reads TGTGCCAGCAGCTTGGTACAGGGGCTAGCGGGATACACCGGGGAGCTGTTTTTT.

This chain joins TRBV28 and TRBJ2-1; D is undetermined. Germline CDR1 and CDR2: MDHEN and SYDVKM. The V end was cut by 2 bases, the J end by 3 bases, with 8 bases between. The CDR3 consists of 14 residues. The CDR3 DNA sequence: TGTGCCAGCAGTTTACATGGGGACTACAATGAGCAGTTCTTC. This codes for CASSLHGDYNEQFF.

The chain links TRBV7-2 to TRBJ1-2, with a weak D call TRBD1 (5 bases). Per the germline V gene, CDR1 is SGHTA and CDR2 is FQGNSA. Trimming removed 4 bases from V and 5 bases from J, with 14 bases in between. This CDR3 region has 14 residues. CDR3 sequence (DNA): TGTGCCAGCAGCTACGACGGAGGGGCTTATGGCTACACCTTC. It yields the protein CASSYDGGAYGYTF.

The chain recombines TRBV7-9 with TRBJ1-4; D might be TRBD1 (6 bases). The germline V gene has CDR1 SEHNR and CDR2 FQNEAQ (reference sequence). There are 14 residues in the CDR3. V shed 4 bases and J shed 7 bases, with 13 bases lying between them. The CDR3 is CASSSVRGAEKLFF. The CDR3 nucleotides read TGTGCCAGCAGCTCGGTCCGGGGGGCTGAAAAACTGTTTTTT. The full variable domain, in which reference TRBV7-9 and TRBJ1-4 provide the parts outside the CDR3, is DTGVSQNPRHKITKRGQNVTFRCDPISEHNRLYWYRQTLGQGPEFLTYFQNEAQLEKSRLLSDRFSAERPKGSFSTLEIQRTEQGDSAMYLCASSSVRGAEKLFFGSGTQLSVL.

The chain links TRBV4-3 to TRBJ1-4, with D tentatively TRBD1 (6 bases). Looked up from germline, CDR1 is LGHNA and CDR2 is YSLEER. Trimming took 4 bases from V and 8 from J, leaving 17 bases between them. The CDR3 has 15 residues. CDR3 protein: CASSPGHGTWEKLFF. CDR3 coding DNA: TGCGCCAGCAGCCCGGGACACGGAACGTGGGAAAAACTGTTTTTT.

In nucleotides, the CDR3 is TGTGCCAGCAGCGACCCAGAGCGGGGAGGGTACCACACTGAAGCTTTCTTT. It encodes CASSDPERGGYHTEAFF. The chain joins TRBV9 to TRBJ1-1, with no clear D. With 3 bases removed from V and 3 bases from J, the gap between germline ends came to 21 bases. CDR1 and CDR2 (germline): SGDLS, YYNGEE. There are 17 residues in the CDR3.